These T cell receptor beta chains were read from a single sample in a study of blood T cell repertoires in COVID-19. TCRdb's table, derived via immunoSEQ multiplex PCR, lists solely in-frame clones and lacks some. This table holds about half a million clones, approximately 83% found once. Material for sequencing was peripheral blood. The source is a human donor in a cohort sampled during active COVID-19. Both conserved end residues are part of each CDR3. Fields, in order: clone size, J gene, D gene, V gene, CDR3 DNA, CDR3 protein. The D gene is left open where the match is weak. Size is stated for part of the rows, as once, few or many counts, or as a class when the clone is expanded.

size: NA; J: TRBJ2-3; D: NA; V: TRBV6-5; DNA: TGTGCCAGCAGTCAGACAGTCGGTGGCACAGATACGCAGTATTTT; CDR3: CASSQTVGGTDTQYF
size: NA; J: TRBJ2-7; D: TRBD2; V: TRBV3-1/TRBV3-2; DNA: TGTGCCAGCAGCCAAGATCTAGTAGCGGGGATCTACGAGCAGTACTTC; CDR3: CASSQDLVAGIYEQYF
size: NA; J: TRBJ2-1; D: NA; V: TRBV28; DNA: TGTGCCAGCACCTTGGCAGGGGCTACTAATGAGCAGTTCTTC; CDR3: CASTLAGATNEQFF
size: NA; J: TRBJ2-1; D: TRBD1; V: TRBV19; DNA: TGTGCCGCGTCCAGGGGGCCATACAATGAGCAGTTCTTC; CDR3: CAASRGPYNEQFF
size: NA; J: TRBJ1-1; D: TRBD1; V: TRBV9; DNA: TGTGCCAGCAGCGTTACTCACAGGGGAACCGAAGCTTTCTTT; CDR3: CASSVTHRGTEAFF
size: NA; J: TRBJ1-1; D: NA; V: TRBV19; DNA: TGTGCCAGTAGTATAGAAAGGCGGTCTGAAGCTTTCTTT; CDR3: CASSIERRSEAFF
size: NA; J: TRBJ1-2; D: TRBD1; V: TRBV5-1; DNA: TGCGCCAGCAGCTTGGTGGGATCTACAGGGGACAACTATGGCTACACCTTC; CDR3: CASSLVGSTGDNYGYTF
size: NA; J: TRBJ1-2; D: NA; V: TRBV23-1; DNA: TGCGCCAGCAGTCATCCCAAACAGGACACCCGGATCTATGGCTACACCTTC; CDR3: CASSHPKQDTRIYGYTF
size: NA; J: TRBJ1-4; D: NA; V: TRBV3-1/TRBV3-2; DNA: TGTGCCAGCAGCCAATTCCTTCCGGCAACTAATGAAAAACTGTTTTTT; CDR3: CASSQFLPATNEKLFF
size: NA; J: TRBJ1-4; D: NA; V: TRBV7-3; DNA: TGTGCCAGCAGCTTAGGGGGGGCCGGAGAAAAACTGTTTTTT; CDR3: CASSLGGAGEKLFF
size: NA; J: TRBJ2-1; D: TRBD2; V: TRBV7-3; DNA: TGTGCCAGCAGCTTTCGACTAGCGGGGTACAATGAGCAGTTCTTC; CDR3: CASSFRLAGYNEQFF
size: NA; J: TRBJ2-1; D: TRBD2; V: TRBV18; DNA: TGTGCCAGCTCACCAGTTGGACTAGCGTTAGGCAATGAGCAGTTCTTC; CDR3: CASSPVGLALGNEQFF
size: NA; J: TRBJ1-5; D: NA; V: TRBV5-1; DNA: TGCGCCAGCAGCCCGGGAGGGGATTATAGCAATCAGCCCCAGCATTTT; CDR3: CASSPGGDYSNQPQHF
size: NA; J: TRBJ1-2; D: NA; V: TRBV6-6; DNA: TGTGCCAGCAGCTTACAGGGCCAAGCTGGCTACACCTTC; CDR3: CASSLQGQAGYTF
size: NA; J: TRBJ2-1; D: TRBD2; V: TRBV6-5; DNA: TGTGCCAGCAGTTACCCCGGGAGGGCCAATGAGCAGTTCTTC; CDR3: CASSYPGRANEQFF
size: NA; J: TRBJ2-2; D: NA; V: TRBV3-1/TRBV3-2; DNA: TGTGCCAGCAGCCAAGATATAGTCAGGCGAAACACCGGGGAGCTGTTTTTT; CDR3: CASSQDIVRRNTGELFF
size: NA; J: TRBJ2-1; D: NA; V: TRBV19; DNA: TGTGCCACCTCACAGGGAAGTAATGAGCAGTTCTTC; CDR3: CATSQGSNEQFF
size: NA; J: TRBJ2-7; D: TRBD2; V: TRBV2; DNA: TGTGCCAGCAGTGAAATTAGCGGGAGGTCCTACGAGCAGTACTTC; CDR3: CASSEISGRSYEQYF
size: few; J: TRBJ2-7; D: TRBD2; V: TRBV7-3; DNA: TGTGCCAGCAGCTTACCAGCGGGAGGCCGATGGACCTACGAGCAGTACTTC; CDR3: CASSLPAGGRWTYEQYF
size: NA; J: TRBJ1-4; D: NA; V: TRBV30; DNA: TGTGCCTGGGCCGGGACATTGAATGAAAAACTGTTTTTT; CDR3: CAWAGTLNEKLFF
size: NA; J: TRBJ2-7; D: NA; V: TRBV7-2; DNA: TGTGCCAGCAGCTTAGCCCTGCCGAGCTACGAGCAGTACTTC; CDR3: CASSLALPSYEQYF
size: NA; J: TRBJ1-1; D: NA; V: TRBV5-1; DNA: TGCGCCAGCAGCTTGGAACCTCCAGTGAACACTGAAGCTTTCTTT; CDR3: CASSLEPPVNTEAFF
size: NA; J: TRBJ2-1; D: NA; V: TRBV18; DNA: TGTGCCAGCTCCCCCACTCTGGGGGGCAATGAGCAGTTCTTC; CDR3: CASSPTLGGNEQFF
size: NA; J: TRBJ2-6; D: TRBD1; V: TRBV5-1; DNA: TGCGCCAGCGGAATACAGGGGAACTCTGGGGCCAACGTCCTGACTTTC; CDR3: CASGIQGNSGANVLTF
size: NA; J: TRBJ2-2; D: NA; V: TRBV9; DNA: TGTGCCAGCAGCGTAGCGGGCACCGGGGAGCTGTTTTTT; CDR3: CASSVAGTGELFF
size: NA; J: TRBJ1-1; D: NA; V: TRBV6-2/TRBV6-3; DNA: TGTGCCAGCAGTCCCCGGACTGAGAACACTGAAGCTTTCTTT; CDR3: CASSPRTENTEAFF
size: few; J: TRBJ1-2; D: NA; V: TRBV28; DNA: TGTGCCAGCAGTGAGGCAGGAGGGTATGGCTACACCTTC; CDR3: CASSEAGGYGYTF
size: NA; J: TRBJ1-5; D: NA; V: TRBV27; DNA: TGTGCCAGCAGTTTAGGGAGGAATGGCAATCAGCCCCAGCATTTT; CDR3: CASSLGRNGNQPQHF
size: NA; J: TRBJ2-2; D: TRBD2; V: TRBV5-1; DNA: TGCGCCAGCAGCCCGAGGACTAGCTCAGGGGAGCTGTTTTTT; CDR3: CASSPRTSSGELFF
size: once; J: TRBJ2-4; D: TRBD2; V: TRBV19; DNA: TGTGCCAGTAGTATGGTGAGCGGGGGTTGGGACATTCAGTACTTC; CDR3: CASSMVSGGWDIQYF
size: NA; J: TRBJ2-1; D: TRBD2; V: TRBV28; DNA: TGTGCCAGCACTCGTTTAAATAGCGGGAACGGTGAGCAGTTCTTC; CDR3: CASTRLNSGNGEQFF
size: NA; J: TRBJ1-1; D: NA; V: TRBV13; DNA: TGTGCCAGCAGCCACGGGCCCCGGGGAAGGACTGAAGCTTTCTTT; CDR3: CASSHGPRGRTEAFF
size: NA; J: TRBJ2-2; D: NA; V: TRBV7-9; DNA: TGTGCCAGCAGCTTATCCGGGAATACCGGGGAGCTGTTTTTT; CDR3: CASSLSGNTGELFF
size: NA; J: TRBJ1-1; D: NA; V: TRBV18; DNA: TGTGCCAGCTCACCCCAGGTGAACACTGAAGCTTTCTTT; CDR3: CASSPQVNTEAFF
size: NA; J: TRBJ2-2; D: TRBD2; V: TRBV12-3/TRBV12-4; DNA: TGTGCCAGCAGGCTACTAGCGTCCGGGGAGCTGTTTTTT; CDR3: CASRLLASGELFF
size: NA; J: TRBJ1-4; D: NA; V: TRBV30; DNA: TGTGCCTGGAGTGTCGAGACGGGTGAAAAACTGTTTTTT; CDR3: CAWSVETGEKLFF
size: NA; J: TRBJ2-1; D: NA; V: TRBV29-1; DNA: TGCAGCGCCAGAAAAGGGGGAGGGCCGATAGAGAGCTCCTACAATGAGCAGTTCTTC; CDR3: CSARKGGGPIESSYNEQFF